The 4 T cell receptor beta chains below all came from one sample that was sequenced in a study of Ad26.COV2.S vaccination and SARS-CoV-2 variants. TCRdb keeps only in-frame clones here, not all; method: immunoSEQ multiplex PCR. The sample lists about 180,000 clones; around 88% were seen once. This material consisted of peripheral blood, taken after recovery from COVID-19. The receptors derive from a human donor who had recovered from COVID-19.

This clone was detected only once. This rearrangement joins TRBV6-5 to TRBJ1-1; possible D gene TRBD1, 6 bases. With 8 bases removed from V and 1 base from J, the gap between germline ends came to 14 bases. Per the germline V gene, CDR1 is MNHEY and CDR2 is SVGAGI. The CDR3 length is 14 residues. CDR3: CASPALGANTEAFF. The CDR3 DNA is TGTGCCAGCCCCGCACTGGGGGCGAACACTGAAGCTTTCTTT.

This clone has only one observation. The rearrangement links TRBV20-1 to TRBJ1-2; 7 nucleotides align to TRBD1. V lost 1 base and J lost 14; bases outside the gene matches: 7. The CDR3 runs 11 residues. Per germline, CDR1 DFQATT and CDR2 SNEGSKA (reference sequence). CDR3 protein: CSARVGGTETF. The CDR3 DNA reads as TGCAGTGCTAGAGTTGGAGGGACAGAAACCTTC.

This chain uses TRBV5-1 with TRBJ2-7; 7 bases align to TRBD1. CDR3 size: 16 residues. The J segment lost 6 bases and the V segment lost 3 bases, leaving 15 bases of the junction unmatched. CDR1 is SGHRS, CDR2 YFSETQ, per germline. The CDR3, as DNA: TGCGCCAGCAGCTCCCAGGGACAGTCCCTAGGGAGCGAGCAGTACTTC. Translated: CASSSQGQSLGSEQYF. Using reference TRBV5-1 and TRBJ2-7 for the parts outside the CDR3, the full variable domain is KAGVTQTPRYLIKTRGQQVTLSCSPISGHRSVSWYQQTPGQGLQFLFEYFSETQRNKGNFPGRFSGRQFSNSRSEMNVSTLELGDSALYLCASSSQGQSLGSEQYFGPGTRLTVT.

The rearrangement uses TRBV2 and TRBJ2-7; the D gene is possibly TRBD2 (6 bases). This CDR3 comprises 13 residues. Trimming left V 3 bases short and J 3 bases short, with 9 bases between. CDR1 is SNHLY and CDR2 is FYNNEI in the germline V gene. Here the CDR3 DNA reads TGTGCCAGCAGTGACGGAGGGTTCTACGAGCAGTACTTC. This translates into CASSDGGFYEQYF.